This is a list of T cell receptor beta chains from one sample in a study of shared clonotypes between healthy human individuals. TCRdb's table, derived via immunoSEQ multiplex PCR, lists solely in-frame clones and lacks some. The sample lists 2 million to 3 million clones; over 85% were seen once. The specimen sequenced was naive CD4+ T cells from PBMCs. These receptors were collected from a young man in good health. Some clones in this sample may be carry-over from other donors' samples. Both conserved end residues are part of each CDR3. Each record gives: D gene, V gene, clone size, CDR3 length, J gene, CDR3 DNA, CDR3 protein. A D gene is named only where the DNA matches it firmly. A row's size may be missing; if present it is once, few, many or a size class.

D: TRBD1; V: TRBV18; size: -; length: 15; J: TRBJ2-1; DNA: TGTGCCAGCTCACCACGGTCTGAGGGACAGGGGGCATCATTCTTC; CDR3: CASSPRSEGQGASFF
D: TRBD1; V: TRBV29-1; size: -; length: 14; J: TRBJ1-1; DNA: TGCAGCGTCTCACAGGGGAACATGAACACTGAAGCTTTCTTT; CDR3: CSVSQGNMNTEAFF
D: TRBD1; V: TRBV18; size: -; length: 16; J: TRBJ2-2; DNA: TGTGCCAGCTCACCAGGAACAGGGGGCTTCACCGGGGAGCTGTTTTTT; CDR3: CASSPGTGGFTGELFF
D: TRBD1; V: TRBV2; size: once; length: 15; J: TRBJ1-1; DNA: TGTGCCAGCAGTCAGACGCTCACAGGGGTCTCTGAAGCTTTCTTT; CDR3: CASSQTLTGVSEAFF
D: TRBD2; V: TRBV18; size: -; length: 14; J: TRBJ2-7; DNA: TGTGCCAGCTCAGGAGCGGGGACCGGCTACGAGCAGTACTTC; CDR3: CASSGAGTGYEQYF
D: -; V: TRBV7-2; size: -; length: 13; J: TRBJ1-5; DNA: TGTGCCAGCAGCTCACGCGCCAATCAGCCCCAGCATTTT; CDR3: CASSSRANQPQHF
D: -; V: TRBV5-1; size: -; length: 15; J: TRBJ1-1; DNA: TGCGCCAGCAGCTTGGCCGAGACACTGAACACTGAAGCTTTCTTT; CDR3: CASSLAETLNTEAFF
D: TRBD1; V: TRBV5-1; size: -; length: 14; J: TRBJ2-5; DNA: TGCGCCAGCAGCGCGACAGGGGTGAGAGAGACCCAGTACTTC; CDR3: CASSATGVRETQYF
D: TRBD1; V: TRBV28; size: -; length: 15; J: TRBJ2-3; DNA: TGTGCCAGCAGTTTAGGGACAGGGGGCGCGGATACGCAGTATTTT; CDR3: CASSLGTGGADTQYF
D: -; V: TRBV7-2; size: -; length: 13; J: TRBJ1-1; DNA: TGTGCCAGCAGCTTAGTTCAGGGCTCTGAAGCTTTCTTT; CDR3: CASSLVQGSEAFF
D: TRBD1; V: TRBV7-3; size: -; length: 14; J: TRBJ2-5; DNA: TGTGCCAGCAGCTCACTAGGGGGCCCAGAGACCCAGTACTTC; CDR3: CASSSLGGPETQYF
D: -; V: TRBV4-3; size: few; length: 12; J: TRBJ1-1; DNA: TGCGCCAGCAGCCAAGGTAACACTGAAGCTTTCTTT; CDR3: CASSQGNTEAFF